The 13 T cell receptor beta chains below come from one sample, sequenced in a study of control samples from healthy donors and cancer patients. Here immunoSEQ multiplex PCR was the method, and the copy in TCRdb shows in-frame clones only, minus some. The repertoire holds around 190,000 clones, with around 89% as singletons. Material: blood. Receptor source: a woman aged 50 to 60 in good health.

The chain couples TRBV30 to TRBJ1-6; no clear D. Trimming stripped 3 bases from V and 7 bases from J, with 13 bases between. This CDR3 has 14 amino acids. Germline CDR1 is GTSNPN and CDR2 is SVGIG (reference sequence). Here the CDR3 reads CAWSVHTSNSPLHF. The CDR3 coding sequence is TGTGCCTGGAGCGTCCACACCTCCAATTCACCCCTCCACTTT.

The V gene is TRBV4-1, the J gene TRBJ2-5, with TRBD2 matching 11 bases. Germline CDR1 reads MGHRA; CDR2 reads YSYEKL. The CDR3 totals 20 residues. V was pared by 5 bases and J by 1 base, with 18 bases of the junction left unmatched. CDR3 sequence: CASSRGSGRGRFLTQETQYF. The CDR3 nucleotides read TGCGCCAGCAGCAGAGGTAGCGGGAGGGGGCGATTTCTGACCCAAGAGACCCAGTACTTC.

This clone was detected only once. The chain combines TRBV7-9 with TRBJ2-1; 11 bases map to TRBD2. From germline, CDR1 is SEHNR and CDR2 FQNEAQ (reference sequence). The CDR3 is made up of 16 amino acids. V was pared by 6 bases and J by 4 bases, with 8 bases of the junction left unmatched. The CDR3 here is CASSEIAGGQYNEQFF. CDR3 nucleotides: TGTGCCAGCAGTGAAATAGCGGGAGGGCAGTACAATGAGCAGTTCTTC.

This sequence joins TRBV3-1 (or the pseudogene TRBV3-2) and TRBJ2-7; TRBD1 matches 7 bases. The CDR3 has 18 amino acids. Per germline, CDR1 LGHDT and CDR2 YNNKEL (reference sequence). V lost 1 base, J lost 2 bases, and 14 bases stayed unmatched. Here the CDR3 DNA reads TGTGCCAGCAGCCAAGTCCTCCCCCACAGGGGAACAGCCTACGAGCAGTACTTC. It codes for CASSQVLPHRGTAYEQYF.

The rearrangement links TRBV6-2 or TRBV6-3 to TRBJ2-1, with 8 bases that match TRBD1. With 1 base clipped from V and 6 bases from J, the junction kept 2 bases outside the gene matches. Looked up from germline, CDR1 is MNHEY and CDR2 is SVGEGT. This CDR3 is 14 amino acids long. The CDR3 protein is CASSYWDRSNEQFF. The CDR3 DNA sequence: TGTGCCAGCAGTTACTGGGACAGGAGCAATGAGCAGTTCTTC.

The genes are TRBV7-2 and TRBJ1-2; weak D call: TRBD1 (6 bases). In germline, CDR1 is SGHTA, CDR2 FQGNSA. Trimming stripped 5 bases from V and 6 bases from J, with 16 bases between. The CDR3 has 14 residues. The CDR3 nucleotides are TGTGCCAGCAGCCCACCGGGGGCCGCGGATGGCTACACCTTC. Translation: CASSPPGAADGYTF.

CDR3 nucleotide sequence: TGTGCCAGCAGCCCTCAGGGGCGGAACAATGAGCAGTTCTTC. The encoded protein is CASSPQGRNNEQFF. This rearrangement joins TRBV3-1 (or the pseudogene TRBV3-2) to TRBJ2-1; perhaps TRBD1 as D (6 bases). This CDR3 spans 14 amino acids. With 4 bases removed from V and 5 bases from J, the gap between germline ends came to 12 bases. CDR1 is LGHDT, CDR2 YNNKEL, per germline (reference sequence).

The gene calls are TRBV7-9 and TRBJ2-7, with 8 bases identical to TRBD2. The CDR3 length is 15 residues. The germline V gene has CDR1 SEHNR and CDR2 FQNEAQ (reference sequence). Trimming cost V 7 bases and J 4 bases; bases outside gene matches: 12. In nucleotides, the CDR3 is TGTGCCAGCACTCCCGGGGGGGTTCGGGTTTACGAGCAGTACTTC. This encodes CASTPGGVRVYEQYF.

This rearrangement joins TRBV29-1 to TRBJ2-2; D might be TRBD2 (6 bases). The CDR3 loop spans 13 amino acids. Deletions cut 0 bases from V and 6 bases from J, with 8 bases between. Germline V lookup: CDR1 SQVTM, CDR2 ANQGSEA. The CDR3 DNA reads TGCAGCGTTGAAGATAGGAGGGCCGGGGAGCTGTTTTTT. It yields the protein CSVEDRRAGELFF.

The CDR3 DNA is TGTGCCAGCAGCCCGATAGCGGGGGGAGAGACCCAGTACTTC. It codes for CASSPIAGGETQYF. This rearrangement joins TRBV14 to TRBJ2-5, with 10 bases fitting TRBD2. Per germline, CDR1 SGHDN and CDR2 FVKESK. After removal of 4 bases from V and 4 bases from J, the junction contained 3 bases not matched to a gene. The CDR3 covers 14 residues.

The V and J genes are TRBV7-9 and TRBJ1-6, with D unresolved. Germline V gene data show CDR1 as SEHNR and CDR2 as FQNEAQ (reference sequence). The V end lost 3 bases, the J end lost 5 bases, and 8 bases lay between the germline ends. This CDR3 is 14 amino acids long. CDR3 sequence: CASSFSGNNSPLHF. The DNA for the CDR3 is TGTGCCAGCAGCTTTTCCGGGAATAATTCACCCCTCCACTTT.

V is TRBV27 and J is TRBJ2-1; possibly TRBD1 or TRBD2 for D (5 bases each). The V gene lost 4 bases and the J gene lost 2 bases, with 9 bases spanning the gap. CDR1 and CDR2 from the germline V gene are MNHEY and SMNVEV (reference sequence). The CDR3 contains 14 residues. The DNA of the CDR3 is TGTGCCAGCAGTTATGGGGGACCCTACAATGAGCAGTTCTTC. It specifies CASSYGGPYNEQFF.

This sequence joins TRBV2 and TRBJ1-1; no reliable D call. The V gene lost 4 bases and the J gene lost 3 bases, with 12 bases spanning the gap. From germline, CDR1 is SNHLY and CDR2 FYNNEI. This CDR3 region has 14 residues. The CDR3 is CASSGEGRYTEAFF. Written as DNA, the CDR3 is TGTGCCAGCAGTGGGGAAGGGAGGTACACTGAAGCTTTCTTT.